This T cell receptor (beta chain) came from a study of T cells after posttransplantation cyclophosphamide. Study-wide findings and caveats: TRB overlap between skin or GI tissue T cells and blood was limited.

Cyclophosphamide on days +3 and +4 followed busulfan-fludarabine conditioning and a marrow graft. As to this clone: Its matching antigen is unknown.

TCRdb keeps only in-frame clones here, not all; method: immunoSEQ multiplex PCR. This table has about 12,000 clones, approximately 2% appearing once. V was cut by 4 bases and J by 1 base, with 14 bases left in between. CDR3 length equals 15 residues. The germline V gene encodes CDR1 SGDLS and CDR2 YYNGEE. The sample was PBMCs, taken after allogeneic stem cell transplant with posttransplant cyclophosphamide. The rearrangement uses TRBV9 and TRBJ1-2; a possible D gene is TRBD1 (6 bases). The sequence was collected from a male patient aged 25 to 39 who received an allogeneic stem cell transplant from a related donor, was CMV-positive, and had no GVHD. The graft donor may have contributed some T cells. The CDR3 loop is CASSPSTGINYGYTF. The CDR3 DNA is TGTGCCAGCAGCCCTTCGACAGGAATTAACTATGGCTACACCTTC.